Sequencing of this T cell receptor (beta chain) was carried out in a study of monozygotic twins with cystic fibrosis (dated by TCRdb to about 2021). In terms of the full investigation: Barcoded libraries were prepared with about 15 PCR cycles from around 3 micrograms of fragmented DNA. Made up mostly of children and adolescents, the cohort included ten female and six male twin pairs ranging in age from about 2.0 to 36.4 years, with a median of about 10 years. Data for three of the twin pairs had been reported previously in another context. On the day of blood sampling, twins were ranked among 850 to 1,100 cohort participants for weight-for-height and for FEVPerc (FEV1 disease centile). To assess genetic influence on V and J gene usage, the study compared TCR beta repertoires within and across 16 monozygotic twin pairs with cystic fibrosis.

The twin pairs came from the European Cystic Fibrosis Twin and Sibling Study Cohort, which recruited patients from more than 150 CF clinics across 14 European countries. Zygosity and CFTR genotype were verified in-house, with zygosity tested by multiplex PCR of nine short tandem repeat loci. Peripheral blood was sampled from each twin, and clinical parameters were recorded on the day of blood sampling. Phenol/chloroform extraction was used to isolate genomic DNA from peripheral blood cells, and the DNA was then kept in TE buffer at 4 degrees C. In regard to this clone: Its antigen is unknown. No much larger clone exists at a distance of one base, and base qualities are not known.

What the authors observed across the whole study: V gene usage was most similar to the co-twin in 13 of 16 pairs, and J usage was most similar to the co-twin in 8 of 16 pairs, which suggests genetic constraints. Simpson clonality tended to be low (median approximately 0.0095), which suggests a naive-dominated repertoire, although clonality was higher in the most severely affected patients. No association turned up between shared CDR3 numbers and age, concordance or disease severity, and the cohort was small. Monozygotic CF twin pairs shared significantly more nucleotide-identical clonotypes within each pair than unrelated CF individuals shared with one another (P = 0.000026, Mann-Whitney).

TCR beta CDR3 regions were amplified by multiplex PCR with the immunoSEQ immune profiling system according to the manufacturer's instructions. An Illumina NextSeq system was used for sequencing. The original methods were these. Sequence data were processed on the immunoSEQ Analyzer platform, and clonality was calculated as the square root of Simpson's index of productive rearrangements. Similarity in V and J usage was measured by Jensen-Shannon distance, and OLGA was used to compute CDR3 generation probabilities. Shared CDR3 sequences were searched in the immuneACCESS database (August 2020) and in VDJdb (December 2020). TCRdb limited this immuneACCESS table to in-frame rearrangements with V and J called. A share of clones is missing; checked studies link under half to unresolved V genes, and the rest is unexplained. D and trimming come from the DNA, and the V and J calls and clone size come from that table. Counted in this sample were about 17,000 clones; over 95% of them appeared once. In total, the top ten clones hold about 0.6% of the sample.

Material for sequencing was blood. The sequence was obtained from a girl aged 2-15 years with cystic fibrosis.

Here is the DNA: TGTGCCAGCAGGAAAGGGGGGGACTATAACACCGGGGAGCTGTTTTTT. It is translated as CASRKGGDYNTGELFF. The receptor chain draws on TRBV2 and TRBJ2-2, and possibly TRBD2, on 7 matching bases. CDR1 and CDR2, looked up from the germline V gene, are SNHLY and FYNNEI. Its CDR3 holds 16 amino acids, cysteine through phenylalanine. The retained sequence is limited to the CDR3, 48 bases, with the frame set at the first base. The junction carries 16 bases between V and J, which are trimmed by 6 bases and 2 bases respectively.